One sample yielded the 2 T cell receptor beta chains listed below, sequenced in a study of neurological immune-mediated disorders (dated by TCRdb to between 2019 and 2020). To prepare the library, 5' RACE was applied. Sequencing relied on an Illumina HiSeq 2500. TCRdb reprocessed the public reads (quality trimming at Q25 with fastp, clone calling with MiXCR) and kept in-frame beta chains. Entries that share a CDR3 protein sequence are merged under the most common genes and DNA. This sample lists approximately 23,000 distinct CDR3 sequences; roughly 13% were detected once. The ten biggest clones cover 5.5% of the sample. The time point label, as the study defines it: technical triplicate 1. Sequences were obtained from CD4+ T cells from blood. All receptors come from a female donor with HTLV-1-associated myelopathy (HAM/TSP).

This clonotype was picked up many times. DNA for the CDR3: TGCAGTGCTAGAGGGACAGGGAACACTGAAGCTTTCTTT. Translation gives CSARGTGNTEAFF. The gene calls are TRBV20-1 and TRBJ1-1; the match to TRBD1 covers 7 bases. Germline V gives CDR1 DFQATT, CDR2 SNEGSKA (reference sequence). The V segment lost 1 base and the J segment 1 base; nucleotides outside the gene matches: 0. CDR3 length equals 13 residues.

This clonotype was recorded many times. This rearrangement joins TRBV12-3 or TRBV12-4 to TRBJ1-1; D gene ambiguous. The length of the CDR3 is 14 residues. The V gene lost 2 bases and the J gene lost 6 bases, with 13 bases spanning the gap. CDR3 sequence reads: CASSLRRQLPEAFF. The CDR3 nucleotides read TGTGCCAGCAGTTTACGCCGACAATTGCCTGAAGCTTTCTTT.